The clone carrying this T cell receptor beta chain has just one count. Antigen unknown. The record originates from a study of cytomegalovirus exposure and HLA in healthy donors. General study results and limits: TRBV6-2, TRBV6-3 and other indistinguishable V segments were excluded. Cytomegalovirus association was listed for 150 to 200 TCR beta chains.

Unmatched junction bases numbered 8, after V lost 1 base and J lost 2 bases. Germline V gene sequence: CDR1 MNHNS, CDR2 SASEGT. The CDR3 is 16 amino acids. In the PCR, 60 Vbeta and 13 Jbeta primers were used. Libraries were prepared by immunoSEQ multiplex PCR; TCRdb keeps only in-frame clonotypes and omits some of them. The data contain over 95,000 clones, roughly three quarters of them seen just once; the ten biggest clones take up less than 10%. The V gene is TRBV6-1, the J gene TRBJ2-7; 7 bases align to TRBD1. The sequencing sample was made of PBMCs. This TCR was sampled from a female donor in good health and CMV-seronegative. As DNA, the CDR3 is TGTGCCAGCAGTGAAGGGTTCGGGGACAGCACCTACGAGCAGTACTTC. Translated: CASSEGFGDSTYEQYF.